This is a list of T cell receptor beta chains from one sample in a study of cytomegalovirus exposure and HLA in healthy donors. This table comes from immunoSEQ multiplex PCR, and its TCRdb copy is limited to in-frame clones, with some not included. The data hold 75,000 to 100,000 clones, with about four fifths observed a single time. The sequencing input was PBMCs. Every receptor here comes from a female donor in good health and CMV-seropositive. The CDR3 runs from the conserved cysteine through the conserved F or W.

v_gene	j_gene	CDR3aa
TRBV10-1	TRBJ2-1	CASRRQESCNEQFF
TRBV20-1	TRBJ2-7	CSAAGGGEQYF
TRBV5-6	TRBJ2-1	CASGAGLAGNNEQFF
TRBV7-9	TRBJ1-3	CASSLYRSSGNTIYF
TRBV13	TRBJ2-2	CASSPGSSRELFF
TRBV2	TRBJ2-7	CASKVETGTYEQYF
TRBV7-9	TRBJ1-1	CASSLGRSTTDTEAFF
TRBV5-3	TRBJ2-1	CARSCRPRRARELWNEQFF
TRBV14	TRBJ2-3	CASRTGGETDTQYF
TRBV10-3	TRBJ2-1	CAISGTGAPNNEQFF
TRBV5-1	TRBJ2-1	CASSTGTGDLLSYNEQFF
TRBV6-6	TRBJ2-3	CASSYSRQGQDTQYF
TRBV9	TRBJ2-3	CASRRGGTDTQYF
TRBV28	TRBJ2-6	CASRGEEWSGANVLTF
TRBV30	TRBJ1-1	CAWSAQGATFNTEAFF
TRBV25-1	TRBJ1-2	CASSAGQYSYGYTF
TRBV5-1	TRBJ1-2	CASSLSTDSSGYTF
TRBV19	TRBJ1-1	CASSYLLNTEAFF
TRBV14	TRBJ1-2	CASSHRTGGRRTSYTF
TRBV19	TRBJ1-1	CASSYRAYTEAFF
TRBV9	TRBJ2-5	CASTPRAGGQETQYF
TRBV6-1	TRBJ1-6	CASSERLTANSPLHF
TRBV6-4	TRBJ2-3	CASSTSGGSTDTQYF